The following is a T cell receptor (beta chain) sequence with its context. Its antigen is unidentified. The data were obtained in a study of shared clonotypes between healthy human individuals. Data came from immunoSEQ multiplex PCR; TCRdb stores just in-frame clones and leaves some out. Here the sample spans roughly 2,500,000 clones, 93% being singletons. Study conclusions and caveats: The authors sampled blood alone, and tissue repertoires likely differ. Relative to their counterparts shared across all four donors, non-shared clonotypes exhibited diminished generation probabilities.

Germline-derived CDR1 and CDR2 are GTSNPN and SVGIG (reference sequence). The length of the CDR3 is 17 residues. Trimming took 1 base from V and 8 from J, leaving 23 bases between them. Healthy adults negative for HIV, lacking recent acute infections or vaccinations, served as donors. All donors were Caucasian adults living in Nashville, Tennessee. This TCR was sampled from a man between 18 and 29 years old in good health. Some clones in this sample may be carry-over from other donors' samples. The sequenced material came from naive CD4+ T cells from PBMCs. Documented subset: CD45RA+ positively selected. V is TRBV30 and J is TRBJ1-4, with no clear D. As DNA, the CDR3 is TGTGCCTGGAGTGCCTTGGGTTGGGATTGGCGGGAAGAAAAACTGTTTTTT. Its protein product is CAWSALGWDWREEKLFF. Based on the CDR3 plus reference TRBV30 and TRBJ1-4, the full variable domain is SQTIHQWPATLVQPVGSPLSLECTVEGTSNPNLYWYRQAAGRGLQLLFYSVGIGQISSEVPQNLSASRPQDRQFILSSKKLLLSDSGFYLCAWSALGWDWREEKLFFGSGTQLSVL.